Listed below are T cell receptor beta chains from one sample, sequenced in a study of technical replicates of blood from a few donors. Using immunoSEQ multiplex PCR, the repertoire was profiled, and TCRdb retains in-frame clones only, with some absent. Among over 80,000 clones listed, 95% to 97% were seen once. What was sequenced was T cells isolated from PBMCs. These receptors came from a human donor in good health. CDR3s include the opening cysteine and the closing phenylalanine or tryptophan. D genes are given only for firm matches. Expanded clones get a size class; other rows say once, few or many, or leave the size out.

j_call clone_size v_call d_call cdr3_nt cdr3_aa
TRBJ2-6 . TRBV4-2 . TGTGCCAGCAGCCAAGAGGCAATGCCCACCTCTGGGGCCAACGTCCTGACTTTC CASSQEAMPTSGANVLTF
TRBJ2-5 . TRBV7-6 . TGTGCCAGCAGCTTAGTTTACTCCGGGACTTCCTCGGCAGGAGCGACCCAGTACTTC CASSLVYSGTSSAGATQYF
TRBJ2-4 . TRBV20-1 . TGCAGTGCTAGCTCAGGGAAGCACTTC CSASSGKHF
TRBJ1-5 . TRBV4-2 . TGTGCCAGCAGCCAAGAACTGGAGGCCCTCAATCAGCCCCAGCATTTT CASSQELEALNQPQHF
TRBJ2-7 . TRBV7-6 TRBD1 TGTGCCAGCAGCACGGGACAGGGCTACGAGCAGTACTTC CASSTGQGYEQYF
TRBJ2-7 . TRBV30 TRBD2 TGTGCCTGGAGTAGTAGCGGGAGGTTCGAGCAGTACTTC CAWSSSGRFEQYF
TRBJ2-7 . TRBV5-6 TRBD2 TGTGCCAGCAGCTTGTCGGGAGGGCCCTACGAGCAGTACTTC CASSLSGGPYEQYF
TRBJ2-7 . TRBV2 . TGTGCCAGCAGTGAAGCGCTATACGAGCAGTACTTC CASSEALYEQYF
TRBJ2-1 . TRBV4-1 . TGCGCCAGCAGCCCCCCCGGGGCTAGCGTCAATGAGCAGTTCTTC CASSPPGASVNEQFF
TRBJ2-1 . TRBV7-3 . TGTGCCAGCAGCCCGGGGTCTACCTACAATGAGCAGTTCTTC CASSPGSTYNEQFF
TRBJ1-3 . TRBV7-2 TRBD1 TGTGCCTGCAAGGACAGGGGGTCCGGAAACACCATATATTTT CACKDRGSGNTIYF
TRBJ2-3 . TRBV25-1 . TGTGCCAGCAGGGGGGGGGCCGATACGCAGTATTTT CASRGGADTQYF
TRBJ2-3 . TRBV7-9 TRBD2 TGTGCCAGCAGCCTCCTTCCAACTAGCGGGAGTGCAGATACGCAGTATTTT CASSLLPTSGSADTQYF
TRBJ1-5 . TRBV7-9 . TGTGCCAGCAGCTTTTCACAGCTAAATCAGCCCCAGCATTTT CASSFSQLNQPQHF
TRBJ1-2 . TRBV28 TRBD1 TGTGCCAGCAGATACACAGGGGTCAACTATGGCTACACCTTC CASRYTGVNYGYTF
TRBJ1-1 . TRBV28 . TGTGCCAGCACCGGACAGACTGAAGCTTTCTTT CASTGQTEAFF
TRBJ2-5 . TRBV6-1 TRBD2 TGTGCCAGCAGTGAAGGAGGTCTAGGGCTAGCGGGCAGACTAAACCAAGAGACCCAGTACTTC CASSEGGLGLAGRLNQETQYF
TRBJ2-7 once TRBV30 TRBD1 TGTGCCTGGGCGGGACAGGGGTTCTACGAGCAGTACTTC CAWAGQGFYEQYF
TRBJ1-1 . TRBV7-2 . TGTGCCAGCAGACCTCGGTTCGGGAACACTGAAGCTTTCTTT CASRPRFGNTEAFF
TRBJ2-2 . TRBV30 . TGTGCCTGGTTCTTAGCCGGGGAGCTGTTTTTT CAWFLAGELFF
TRBJ1-3 . TRBV30 TRBD1 TGTGCCTGGAGTTGGGCGGGTGGAGAGCAAGGACAGGGGGCCGCGAGCGGAAACACCATATATTTT CAWSWAGGEQGQGAASGNTIYF
TRBJ1-1 . TRBV12-5 . TGTGCTAGTGGTTTGAGAGGGAACACTGAAGCTTTCTTT CASGLRGNTEAFF
TRBJ1-5 . TRBV5-6 TRBD1 TGTGCCAGCAGCTTGGGGGGACAGGGGGCCATCCCTAGCAATCAGCCCCAGCATTTT CASSLGGQGAIPSNQPQHF
TRBJ1-5 . TRBV19 . TGTGCCAGTAGTATCCAGGGACATAGCAATCAGCCCCAGCATTTT CASSIQGHSNQPQHF
TRBJ1-2 . TRBV28 . TGTGCCAGCAGTTCGTTCTATGGCTACACCTTC CASSSFYGYTF
TRBJ1-2 . TRBV29-1 . TGCAGCGTTGAATCCAGGGCCTACTATGGCTACACCTTC CSVESRAYYGYTF
TRBJ2-2 few TRBV7-9 TRBD2 TGTGCCAGCAGCCAAGGACTAGCGGGAGGGGCCCTTACCGGGGAGCTGTTTTTT CASSQGLAGGALTGELFF
TRBJ1-1 few TRBV9 . TGTGCCAGCAGCGGAAACATGAACACTGAAGCTTTCTTT CASSGNMNTEAFF
TRBJ2-7 . TRBV7-2 TRBD2 TGTGCCAGCAGCTCCGGGACTAGCGGGAGCGGGTACTTC CASSSGTSGSGYF
TRBJ2-6 . TRBV2 . TGTGCCAGCTTGTACGGGATAGCCTCTGGGGCCAACGTCCTGACTTTC CASLYGIASGANVLTF
TRBJ2-7 . TRBV11-2 . TGTGCCAGCAGCTTAGGGACTTTTTCCTACGAGCAGTACTTC CASSLGTFSYEQYF
TRBJ2-1 once TRBV28 . TGTGCCAGCACCCTGGCGGGTCGGGAGCAGTTCTTC CASTLAGREQFF
TRBJ1-2 . TRBV7-2 TRBD1 TGTGCCAGCAGCTCGACAGGGTTAGATGGCTACACCTTC CASSSTGLDGYTF
TRBJ1-1 once TRBV7-3 . TGTGCCAGCAGCTTGTCGGTGAACACTGAAGCTTTCTTT CASSLSVNTEAFF
TRBJ1-2 . TRBV5-1 . TGCGCCAGCTCGGACAGATCTAACTATGGCTACACCTTC CASSDRSNYGYTF
TRBJ2-1 . TRBV4-2 TRBD2 TGTGCCAGCAGCCATGAAACTAGCGGGAGTGGCAATGAGCAGTTCTTC CASSHETSGSGNEQFF
TRBJ1-5 . TRBV2 . TGTGCCAGCAGCCCACAGGGTGCCCAGCCCCAGCATTTT CASSPQGAQPQHF
TRBJ2-5 . TRBV4-2 . TGTGCCAGCAGCCAAGATGGGGGGGCGCTGTCAGAGACCCAGTACTTC CASSQDGGALSETQYF
TRBJ2-4 . TRBV11-2 TRBD2 TGTGCCAGCAGCTTAGGTGTTGGTGGGCTAGCGGAAAACATTCAGTACTTC CASSLGVGGLAENIQYF
TRBJ1-2 . TRBV27 . TGTGCCAGCAGTTCACATAATGGCTACACCTTC CASSSHNGYTF
TRBJ2-7 once TRBV9 . TGTGCCAGCAGCGTAGGACAAGGTATCCACGAGCAGTACTTC CASSVGQGIHEQYF
TRBJ2-6 . TRBV5-4 . TGTGCCAGCAGCTCCTACGTGGTTCTTGGGGCCAACGTCCTGACTTTC CASSSYVVLGANVLTF
TRBJ1-1 . TRBV27 TRBD1 TGTGCCAGCGGAGTCACAGGGGGCTGGCGGACTGAAGCTTTCTTT CASGVTGGWRTEAFF
TRBJ2-5 . TRBV19 TRBD2 TGTGCCAGTAGAGGACTAGCGGGAACCGAGACCCAGTACTTC CASRGLAGTETQYF
TRBJ1-1 few TRBV7-3 . TGTGCCAGCAGCTTATTCAGGGATGGCACTGAAGCTTTCTTT CASSLFRDGTEAFF
TRBJ2-5 . TRBV5-1 TRBD1 TGCGCCAGCAGCTACTTTTTGACAGGGCTACAAGAGACCCAGTACTTC CASSYFLTGLQETQYF
TRBJ1-1 . TRBV6-5 TRBD1 TGTGCCAGCAGTTATGGGGACAGAGAAATTGAAGCTTTCTTT CASSYGDREIEAFF
TRBJ1-1 . TRBV7-9 . TGTGCCAGCAGTCCCGGCCACAGGGCCACTGAAGCTTTCTTT CASSPGHRATEAFF